A selection of T cell receptor beta chains follows, all from one sample in a study of blood T cells in healthy people across ages. TCRdb re-analysed the 5' RACE reads in MiXCR, keeping a single row per CDR3 protein. This table holds 700,000 to 950,000 distinct CDR3 sequences, nearly 60% found once. The sequencing input was blood. These TCRs come from a man aged 25-45 years in good health. CDR3s include the opening cysteine and the closing phenylalanine or tryptophan. D genes are given only for firm matches. The listing skips clone size in some rows; elsewhere it reads once, few, many or a size class.

j_gene,abundance,v_gene,d_gene,CDR3nt,CDR3aa
TRBJ1-1,NA,TRBV18,TRBD1,TGTGCCAGCTCACTTCAAGACAGGGCATCTGAAGCTTTCTTT,CASSLQDRASEAFF
TRBJ2-1,once,TRBV20-1,NA,TGCAGTGCTGACGAGGACAATGAGCAGTTCTTC,CSADEDNEQFF
TRBJ2-6,NA,TRBV28,NA,TGTGCCAGCGCCGCCGGCACTTCTGGGGCCAACGTCCTGACTTTC,CASAAGTSGANVLTF
TRBJ1-2,few,TRBV20-1,NA,TGCAGTGCGCTAGGAAGGGTCTATGGCTACACCTTC,CSALGRVYGYTF
TRBJ2-3,NA,TRBV7-3,NA,TGTGCCAGCAGCTTACACGGCGGGACGAGCACAGATACGCAGTATTTT,CASSLHGGTSTDTQYF
TRBJ2-7,many,TRBV18,TRBD2,TGTGCCAGCTCACTCGCCAATAGCGGGGGAGGCGAGCAGTACTTC,CASSLANSGGGEQYF
TRBJ2-3,NA,TRBV6-5,NA,TGTGCCAGCAGTTCCCCGGGGGTTGGTACGCAGTATTTT,CASSSPGVGTQYF
TRBJ2-1,NA,TRBV12-3/TRBV12-4,NA,TGTGCCAGCATCCCCGGGTCCTCCCGGCAGGAGCAGTTCTTC,CASIPGSSRQEQFF
TRBJ2-1,NA,TRBV20-1,NA,TGCAGTGCTCCCCGACCCGGAGACTCCTACAATGAGCAGTTCTTC,CSAPRPGDSYNEQFF
TRBJ1-6,NA,TRBV6-6,NA,TGTGCCAGCAGTCCCAGCGAGGGCAGGCTGAATTCACCCCTCCACTTT,CASSPSEGRLNSPLHF
TRBJ2-7,NA,TRBV9,TRBD2,TGTGCCAGCAGCGGGGGGGGAGGTGACGAGCAGTACTTC,CASSGGGGDEQYF
TRBJ2-1,many,TRBV15,NA,TGTGCCACCAGCAGAGATACGTCCAGCTCCTACAATGAGCAGTTCTTC,CATSRDTSSSYNEQFF
TRBJ2-7,NA,TRBV6-2/TRBV6-3,TRBD2,TGTGCCAGCAGTCACTCCCCCTTCAGCGGGAGGGCCTTAGGGTACGAGCAGTACTTC,CASSHSPFSGRALGYEQYF
TRBJ2-1,NA,TRBV30,NA,TGTGCCTGGAGTGTACGTGGTGGTGGGTGGAATGAGCAGTTCTTC,CAWSVRGGGWNEQFF
TRBJ1-1,NA,TRBV2,NA,TGTGCCAGCTTAGTGCTCGCGAACACTGAAGCTTTCTTT,CASLVLANTEAFF
TRBJ1-2,NA,TRBV12-3/TRBV12-4,TRBD1,TGTGCCAGCACTCCCGCCGGGACAGGCTTCTATGGCTACACCTTC,CASTPAGTGFYGYTF
TRBJ2-7,many,TRBV20-1,TRBD2,TGCAGTGCTAGAGGGCTAGCGGACTACGAGCAGTACTTC,CSARGLADYEQYF